This record concerns one T cell receptor beta chain sequence. The antigen remains undetermined. This record comes from a study of PD-1 blockade in mismatch repair-deficient tumors. Using immunoSEQ multiplex PCR, the repertoire was profiled, and TCRdb retains in-frame clones only, with some absent. The table has about 14,000 clones, approximately 86% seen once. Time point meaning: roughly 11-day in vitro stimulation with candidate neoantigen peptide 6. The V gene end was trimmed by 7 bases and the J gene end by 0 bases; junction bases not matched to a gene: 8. The germline CDR1 and CDR2 sequences are MDHEN and SYDVKM. The CDR3 runs to 16 residues.

The rearrangement links TRBV28 to TRBJ1-2; 10 bases are a match to TRBD1. Specimen: cells cultured in vitro, collected from a patient treated with pembrolizumab. The receptor comes from an adult with mismatch repair-deficient cancer. This CDR3 is CASNPTGGGTNYGYTF. The CDR3, as DNA: TGTGCCAGCAACCCGACAGGGGGCGGGACTAACTATGGCTACACCTTC.